This T cell receptor (beta chain) was sequenced for a study of CD8 T cells in Susac syndrome. Across the whole study: When their blood was taken, the Susac syndrome patients had either not yet had any therapy, were taking corticosteroids, or were taking intravenous immunoglobulin alone. General study results and limits: In TEMRA cells and active patients, CD8+ clonal expansion in Susac reached its peak.

Isolation of CD8+ and CD4+ T cells was performed negatively, whereas enrichment of TEMRA cells was done by FACS. Germline CDR1 and CDR2: LGHDT and YNNKEL (reference sequence). Trimming stripped 2 bases from V and 7 bases from J, with 17 bases between. The CDR3 spans 15 residues. As for this clonotype: Its matching antigen is unknown.

Reverse transcription of roughly 0.5 to 1 ug RNA was carried out with random hexamers. immunoSEQ multiplex PCR amplified TCR beta CDR3 across 54 Vbeta, 13 Jbeta. One entry per CDR3 protein results from TCRdb running MiXCR on the immunoSEQ multiplex PCR reads. The sample consists of around 130,000 distinct CDR3 sequences, about 93% of them appearing once. Sequenced: CD8+ T cells from PBMCs. The TCR originated in a human donor with Susac syndrome. The chain uses TRBV3-1 and TRBJ1-2, with D tentatively TRBD1 (5 bases). The CDR3 spells CASSQTLPGTGGYTF. CDR3 coding DNA: TGTGCCAGCAGCCAAACTCTTCCGGGGACGGGTGGCTACACCTTC. The full variable domain, its missing parts supplied by reference TRBV3-1 and TRBJ1-2, is DTAVSQTPKYLVTQMGNDKSIKCEQNLGHDTMYWYKQDSKKFLKIMFSYNNKELIINETVPNRFSPKSPDKAHLNLHINSLELGDSAVYFCASSQTLPGTGGYTFGSGTRLTVV.